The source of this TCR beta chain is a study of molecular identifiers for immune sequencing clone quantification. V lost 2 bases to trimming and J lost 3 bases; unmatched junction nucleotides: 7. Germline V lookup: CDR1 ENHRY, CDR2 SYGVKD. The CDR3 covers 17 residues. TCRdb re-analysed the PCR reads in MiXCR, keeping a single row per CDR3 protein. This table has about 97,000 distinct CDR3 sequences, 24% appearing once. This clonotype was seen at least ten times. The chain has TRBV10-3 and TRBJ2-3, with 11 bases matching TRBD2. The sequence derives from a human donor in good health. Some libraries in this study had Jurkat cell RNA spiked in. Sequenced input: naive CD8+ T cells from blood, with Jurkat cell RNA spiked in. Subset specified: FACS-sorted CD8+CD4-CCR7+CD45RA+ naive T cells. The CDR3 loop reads CAISEDTSGGWTDTQYF. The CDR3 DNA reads TGTGCCATCAGTGAGGACACTAGCGGGGGATGGACAGATACGCAGTATTTT.